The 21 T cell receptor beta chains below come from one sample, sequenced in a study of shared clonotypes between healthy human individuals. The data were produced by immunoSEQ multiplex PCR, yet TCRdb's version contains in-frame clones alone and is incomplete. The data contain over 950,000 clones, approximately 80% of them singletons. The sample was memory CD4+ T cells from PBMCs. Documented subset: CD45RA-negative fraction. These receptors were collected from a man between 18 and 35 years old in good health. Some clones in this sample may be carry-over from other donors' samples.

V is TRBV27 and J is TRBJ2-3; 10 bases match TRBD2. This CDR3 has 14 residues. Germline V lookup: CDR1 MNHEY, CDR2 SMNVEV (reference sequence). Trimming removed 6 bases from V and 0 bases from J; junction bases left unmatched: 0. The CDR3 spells CASRLAGSTDTQYF. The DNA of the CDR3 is TGTGCCAGCAGACTAGCGGGAAGCACAGATACGCAGTATTTT.

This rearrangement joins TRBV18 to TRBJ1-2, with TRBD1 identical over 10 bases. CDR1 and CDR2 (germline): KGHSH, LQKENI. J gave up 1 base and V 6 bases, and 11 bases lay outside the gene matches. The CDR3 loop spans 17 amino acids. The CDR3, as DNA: TGTGCCAGCTCCCTCCGGGACAGGGGACATTATAACTATGGCTACACCTTC. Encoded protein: CASSLRDRGHYNYGYTF.

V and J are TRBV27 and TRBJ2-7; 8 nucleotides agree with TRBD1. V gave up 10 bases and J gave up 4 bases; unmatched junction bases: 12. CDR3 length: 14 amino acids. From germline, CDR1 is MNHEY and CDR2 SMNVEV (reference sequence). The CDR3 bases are TGTGCCACTGCCGGGTGGGACAGGAGGTACGAGCAGTACTTC. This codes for CATAGWDRRYEQYF.

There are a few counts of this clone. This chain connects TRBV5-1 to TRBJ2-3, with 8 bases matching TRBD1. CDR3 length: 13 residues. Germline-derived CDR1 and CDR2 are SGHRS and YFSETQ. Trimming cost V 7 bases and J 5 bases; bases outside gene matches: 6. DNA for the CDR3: TGCGCCAGCGGCAACACAGGGGGAGATACGCAGTATTTT. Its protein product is CASGNTGGDTQYF.

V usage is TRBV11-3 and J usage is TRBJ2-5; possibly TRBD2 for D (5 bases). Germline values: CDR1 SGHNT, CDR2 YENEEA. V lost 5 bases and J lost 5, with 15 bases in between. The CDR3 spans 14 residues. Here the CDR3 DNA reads TGTGCCAGCAGCCCCGGAGCGGATGCCGAGACCCAGTACTTC. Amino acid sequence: CASSPGADAETQYF.

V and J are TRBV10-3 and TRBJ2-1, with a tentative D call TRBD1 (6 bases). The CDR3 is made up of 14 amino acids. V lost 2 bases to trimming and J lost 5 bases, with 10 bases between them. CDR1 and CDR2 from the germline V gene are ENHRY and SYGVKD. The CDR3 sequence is CAISEPGVNNEQFF. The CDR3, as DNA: TGTGCCATCAGTGAGCCAGGGGTTAACAATGAGCAGTTCTTC.

Here the CDR3 reads CASSLGTSGTEAFF. The CDR3 DNA reads TGCGCCAGCAGCTTGGGGACCTCGGGCACTGAAGCTTTCTTT. V and J are TRBV5-1 and TRBJ1-1; no firm D call. Trimming took 0 bases from V and 4 from J, leaving 10 bases between them. Germline lookup yields CDR1 SGHRS and CDR2 YFSETQ. The CDR3 length is 14 residues. Variable domain in full (rest from reference TRBV5-1 and TRBJ1-1): KAGVTQTPRYLIKTRGQQVTLSCSPISGHRSVSWYQQTPGQGLQFLFEYFSETQRNKGNFPGRFSGRQFSNSRSEMNVSTLELGDSALYLCASSLGTSGTEAFFGQGTRLTVV.

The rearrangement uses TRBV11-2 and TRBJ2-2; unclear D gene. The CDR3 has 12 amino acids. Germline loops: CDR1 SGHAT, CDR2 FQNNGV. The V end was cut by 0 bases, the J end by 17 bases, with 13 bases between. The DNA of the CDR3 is TGTGCCAGCAGCTTAGACGTCGTAAGGTTCTTTTTT. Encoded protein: CASSLDVVRFFF.

The DNA of the CDR3 is TGTGCCAGCAGCTCCTCCCCGCGACAGGCCACCGGGGAGCTGTTTTTT. Amino acid sequence: CASSSSPRQATGELFF. The genes are TRBV7-8 and TRBJ2-2, with D maybe TRBD1 (6 bases). V lost 4 bases to trimming and J lost 4 bases, with 16 bases between them. Germline V gives CDR1 SGHVS, CDR2 FQNEAQ. This CDR3 has 16 amino acids.

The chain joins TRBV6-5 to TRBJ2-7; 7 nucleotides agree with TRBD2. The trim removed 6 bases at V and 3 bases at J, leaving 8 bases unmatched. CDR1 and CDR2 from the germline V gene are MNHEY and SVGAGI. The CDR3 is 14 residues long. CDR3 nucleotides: TGTGCCAGCAGCTCCACGGCGGGGGTCTACGAGCAGTACTTC. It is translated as CASSSTAGVYEQYF.

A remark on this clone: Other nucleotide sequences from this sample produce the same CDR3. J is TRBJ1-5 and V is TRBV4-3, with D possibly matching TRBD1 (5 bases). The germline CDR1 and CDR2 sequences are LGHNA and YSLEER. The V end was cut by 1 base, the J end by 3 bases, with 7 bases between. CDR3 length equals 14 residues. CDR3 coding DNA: TGCGCCAGCAGCCAAGGAGGGGACAATCAGCCCCAGCATTTT. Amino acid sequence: CASSQGGDNQPQHF.

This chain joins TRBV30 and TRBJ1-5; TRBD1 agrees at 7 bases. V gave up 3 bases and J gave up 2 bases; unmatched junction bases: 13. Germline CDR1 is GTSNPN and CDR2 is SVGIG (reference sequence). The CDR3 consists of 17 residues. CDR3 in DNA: TGTGCCTGGAGACAGGGGCGCCCTCCTCTATGCAATCAGCCCCAGCATTTT. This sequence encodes CAWRQGRPPLCNQPQHF.

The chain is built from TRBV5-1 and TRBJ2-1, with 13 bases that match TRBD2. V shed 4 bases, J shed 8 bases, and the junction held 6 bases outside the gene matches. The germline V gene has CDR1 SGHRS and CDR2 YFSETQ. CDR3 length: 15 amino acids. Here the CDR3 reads CASSRGTSGMDEQFF. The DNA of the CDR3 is TGCGCCAGCAGCCGCGGGACTAGCGGGATGGATGAGCAGTTCTTC.

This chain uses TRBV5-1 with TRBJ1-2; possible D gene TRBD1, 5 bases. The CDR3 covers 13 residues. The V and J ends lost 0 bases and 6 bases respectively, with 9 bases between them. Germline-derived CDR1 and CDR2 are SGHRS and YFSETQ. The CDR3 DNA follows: TGCGCCAGCAGCTTGGCCAGGGTTGATGGCTACACCTTC. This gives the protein CASSLARVDGYTF.

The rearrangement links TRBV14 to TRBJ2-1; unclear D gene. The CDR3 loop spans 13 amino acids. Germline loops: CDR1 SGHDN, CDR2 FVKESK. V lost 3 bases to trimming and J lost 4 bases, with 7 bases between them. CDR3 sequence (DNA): TGTGCCAGCAGCCAGCAGATTTACAATGAGCAGTTCTTC. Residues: CASSQQIYNEQFF.

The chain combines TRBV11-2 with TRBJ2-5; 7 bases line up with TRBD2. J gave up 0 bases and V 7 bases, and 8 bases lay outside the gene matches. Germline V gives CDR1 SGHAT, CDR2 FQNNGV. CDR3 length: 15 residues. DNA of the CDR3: TGTGCCAGCACCGATAGGACTAGGAACCAAGAGACCCAGTACTTC. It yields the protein CASTDRTRNQETQYF.

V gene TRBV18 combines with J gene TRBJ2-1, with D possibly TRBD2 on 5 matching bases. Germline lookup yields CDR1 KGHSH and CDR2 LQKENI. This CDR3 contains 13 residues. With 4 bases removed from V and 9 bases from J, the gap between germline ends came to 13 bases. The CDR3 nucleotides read TGTGCCAGCTCACTGTCCCCTGGGAGTGAGCAGTTCTTC. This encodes CASSLSPGSEQFF. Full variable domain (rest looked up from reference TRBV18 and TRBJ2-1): NAGVMQNPRHLVRRRGQEARLRCSPMKGHSHVYWYRQLPEEGLKFMVYLQKENIIDESGMPKERFSAEFPKEGPSILRIQQVVRGDSAAYFCASSLSPGSEQFFGPGTRLTVL.

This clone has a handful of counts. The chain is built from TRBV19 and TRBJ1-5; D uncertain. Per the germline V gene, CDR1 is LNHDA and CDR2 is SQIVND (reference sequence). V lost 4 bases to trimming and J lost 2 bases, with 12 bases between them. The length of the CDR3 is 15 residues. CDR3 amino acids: CASSTPPTGNQPQHF. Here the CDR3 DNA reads TGTGCCAGTAGTACCCCGCCTACCGGCAATCAGCCCCAGCATTTT. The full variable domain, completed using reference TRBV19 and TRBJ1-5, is DGGITQSPKYLFRKEGQNVTLSCEQNLNHDAMYWYRQDPGQGLRLIYYSQIVNDFQKGDIAEGYSVSREKKESFPLTVTSAQKNPTAFYLCASSTPPTGNQPQHFGDGTRLSIL.

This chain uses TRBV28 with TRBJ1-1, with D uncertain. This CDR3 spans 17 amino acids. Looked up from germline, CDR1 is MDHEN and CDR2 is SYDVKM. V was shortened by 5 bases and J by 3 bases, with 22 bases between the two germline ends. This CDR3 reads CASSTSMVYVVYTEAFF. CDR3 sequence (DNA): TGTGCCAGCAGTACCTCAATGGTGTACGTCGTGTACACTGAAGCTTTCTTT. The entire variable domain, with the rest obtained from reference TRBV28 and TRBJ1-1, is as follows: DVKVTQSSRYLVKRTGEKVFLECVQDMDHENMFWYRQDPGLGLRLIYFSYDVKMKEKGDIPEGYSVSREKKERFSLILESASTNQTSMYLCASSTSMVYVVYTEAFFGQGTRLTVV.

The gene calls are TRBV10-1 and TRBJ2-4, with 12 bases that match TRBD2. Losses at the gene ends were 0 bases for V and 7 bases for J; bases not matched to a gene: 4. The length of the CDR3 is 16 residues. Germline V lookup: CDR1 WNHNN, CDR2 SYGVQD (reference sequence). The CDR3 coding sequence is TGCGCCAGCAGTGAGTCGAGGACTAGCGGGATCAACATTCAGTACTTC. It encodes CASSESRTSGINIQYF.

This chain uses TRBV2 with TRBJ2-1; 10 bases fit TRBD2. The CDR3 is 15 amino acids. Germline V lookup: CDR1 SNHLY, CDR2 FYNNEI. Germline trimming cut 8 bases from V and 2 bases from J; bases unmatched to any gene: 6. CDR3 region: CASQGSGRTYNEQFF. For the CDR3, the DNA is TGTGCCAGCCAGGGTAGCGGGAGGACCTACAATGAGCAGTTCTTC. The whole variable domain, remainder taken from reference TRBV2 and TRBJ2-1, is EPEVTQTPSHQVTQMGQEVILRCVPISNHLYFYWYRQILGQKVEFLVSFYNNEISEKSEIFDDQFSVERPDGSNFTLKIRSTKLEDSAMYFCASQGSGRTYNEQFFGPGTRLTVL.